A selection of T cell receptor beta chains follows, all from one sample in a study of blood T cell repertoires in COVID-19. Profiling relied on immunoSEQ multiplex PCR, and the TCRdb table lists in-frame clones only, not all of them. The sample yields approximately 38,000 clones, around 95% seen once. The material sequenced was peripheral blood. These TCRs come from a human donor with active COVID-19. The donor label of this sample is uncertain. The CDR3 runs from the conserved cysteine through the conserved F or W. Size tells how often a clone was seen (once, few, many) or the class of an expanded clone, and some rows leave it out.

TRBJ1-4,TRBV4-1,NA,CASSQEKGGGVEKLFF
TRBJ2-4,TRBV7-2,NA,CASSFSILAGGLAKNIQYF
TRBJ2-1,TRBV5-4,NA,CASSLRVGANNEQFF
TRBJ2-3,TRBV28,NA,CASSSAGGSTDTQYF
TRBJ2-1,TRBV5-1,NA,CASSLAGLWDEQFF
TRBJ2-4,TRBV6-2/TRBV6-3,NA,CASSYGRVGAKNIQYF
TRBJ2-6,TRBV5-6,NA,CASSLVGGISGANVLTF
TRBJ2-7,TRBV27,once,CASRLLVGSGEQYF
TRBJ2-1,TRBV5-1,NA,CASSLPSGRALPDNEQFF
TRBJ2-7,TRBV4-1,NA,CASSLRTSGSYEQYF
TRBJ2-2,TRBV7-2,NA,CASSLRHSPGAFTGELFF
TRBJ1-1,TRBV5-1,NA,CASSIREDTEAFF
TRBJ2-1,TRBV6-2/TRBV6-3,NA,CASSYSSSGRALWNEQFF
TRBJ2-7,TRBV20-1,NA,CSRLAGDEQYF
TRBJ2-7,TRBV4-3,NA,CASSQSPNGRYEQYF
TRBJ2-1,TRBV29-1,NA,CSVRTSSGYNEQFF
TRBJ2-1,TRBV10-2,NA,CASRTLTTGGNEQFF
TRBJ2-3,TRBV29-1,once,CSVESGSTDTQYF
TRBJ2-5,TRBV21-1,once,CASTPWNATGQETQYF
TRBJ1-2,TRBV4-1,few,CASSFGEQANYGYTF
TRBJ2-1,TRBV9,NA,CASSTAGGSYNEQFF
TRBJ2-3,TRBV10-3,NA,CAISESLGQLLDTQYF
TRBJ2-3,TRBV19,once,CASSSGQGTDTQYF
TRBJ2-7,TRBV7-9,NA,CASQGQNDYEQYF
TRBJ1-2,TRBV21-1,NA,CASSNRRQGKGTIPFEYGYTF
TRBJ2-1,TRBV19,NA,CASSQALSYNEQFF
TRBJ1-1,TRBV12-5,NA,CASGSSQPMNTEAFF
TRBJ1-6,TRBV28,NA,CASSLRGSSYNSPLHF
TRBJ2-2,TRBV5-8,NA,CASSSLAGYTGELFF
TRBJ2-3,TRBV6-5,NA,CASNRGVADTQYF
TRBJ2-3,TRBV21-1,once,CASSKARGFSTDTQYF
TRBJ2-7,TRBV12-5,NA,CASGLPTGGAGVHEQYF
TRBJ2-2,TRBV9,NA,CASSVGTINTGELFF
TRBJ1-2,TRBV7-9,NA,CASSLTADGYTF
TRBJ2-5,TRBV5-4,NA,CASSSGGLAVQETQYF
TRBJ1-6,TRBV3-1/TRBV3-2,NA,CASSQVLGNSPLHF
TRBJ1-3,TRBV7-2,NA,CASSPQFVVGNTIYF
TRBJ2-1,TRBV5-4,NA,CASSLWQSYNEQFF
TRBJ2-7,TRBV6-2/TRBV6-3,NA,CASSYGTPGEQYF
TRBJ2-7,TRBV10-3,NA,CAIGGTGAYEQYF
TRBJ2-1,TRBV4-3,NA,CASSQVGDSLYNEQFF
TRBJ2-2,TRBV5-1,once,CASSLVVPTGELFF
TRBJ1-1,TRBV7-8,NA,CASRPPGLEAFF
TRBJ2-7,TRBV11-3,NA,CASSLDRGPSYEQYF
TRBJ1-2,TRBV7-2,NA,CASSLDRGRGGYTF
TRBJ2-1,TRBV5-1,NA,CASSLGLLAGAYNEQFF
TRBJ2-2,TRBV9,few,CASSAGSNTGELFF
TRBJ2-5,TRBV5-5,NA,CASSLSSGQETQYF
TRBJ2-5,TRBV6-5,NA,CASSPGRGGISQYF
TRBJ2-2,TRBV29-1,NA,CSATGTGDFGGELFF
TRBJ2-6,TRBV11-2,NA,CASSLGRSAGGSGNVLTF
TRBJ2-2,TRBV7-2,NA,CASSSPSSGGPNTGELFF
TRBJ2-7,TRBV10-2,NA,CASSESVFRGLAYEQYF
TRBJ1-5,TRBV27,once,CASSYREYQPQHF
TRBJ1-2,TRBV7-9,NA,CASSLAGTGGYTF
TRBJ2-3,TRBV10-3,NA,CAISRSAGVDTQYF
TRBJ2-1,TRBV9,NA,CASSVEAGAPRPYNEQFF
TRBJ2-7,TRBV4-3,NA,CASSQDPRVGYEQYF
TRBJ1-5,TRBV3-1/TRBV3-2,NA,CASSQMRGNQPQHF